Listed below are T cell receptor beta chains from one sample, sequenced in a study of cytomegalovirus exposure and HLA in healthy donors. Clones were read by immunoSEQ multiplex PCR, and TCRdb kept only the in-frame ones, dropping some. The profile shows 150,000 to 200,000 clones, 80% of them singletons. Sequenced material: PBMCs. The origin of the receptors is a human donor in good health. The CDR3 runs from the conserved cysteine through the conserved F or W.

v_call	j_call	cdr3_aa
TRBV5-4	TRBJ2-3	CASSSGLAGGLSTDTQYF
TRBV2	TRBJ2-7	CASSLGLAGAYEQYF
TRBV10-3	TRBJ1-2	CAISESTDYGYTF
TRBV6-5	TRBJ2-2	CASSEQQGPGELFF
TRBV7-9	TRBJ2-5	CASSLTVGETQYF
TRBV5-1	TRBJ2-7	CASRGSSYEQYF
TRBV6-4	TRBJ1-1	CASSVQGGSRAFF
TRBV2	TRBJ1-1	CASSPRGFEAFF
TRBV6-1	TRBJ1-5	CASSERPGGNQPQHF
TRBV2	TRBJ2-1	CASEGLVERQFF
TRBV5-1	TRBJ2-3	CASSPTSGGSDTQYF
TRBV9	TRBJ2-3	CASSVYIAGGADTQYF
TRBV4-3	TRBJ2-7	CASSPSWGQGFYEQYF
TRBV27	TRBJ2-2	CASSLVLAGGRGTGELFF
TRBV6-5	TRBJ2-3	CAIGGYSTDTQYF